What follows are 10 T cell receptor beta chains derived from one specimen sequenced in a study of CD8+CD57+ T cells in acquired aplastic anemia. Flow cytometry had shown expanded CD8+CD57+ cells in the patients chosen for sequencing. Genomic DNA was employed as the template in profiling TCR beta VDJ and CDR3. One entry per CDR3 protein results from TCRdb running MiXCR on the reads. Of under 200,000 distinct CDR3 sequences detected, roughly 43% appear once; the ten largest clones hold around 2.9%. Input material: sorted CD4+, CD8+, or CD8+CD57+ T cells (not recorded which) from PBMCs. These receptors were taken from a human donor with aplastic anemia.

The CDR3 spells CAISSTSNEQFF. In nucleotides, the CDR3 is TGTGCCATCAGTTCGACTAGCAATGAGCAGTTCTTC. This sequence joins TRBV10-3 and TRBJ2-1; D might be TRBD2 (6 bases). The CDR3 totals 12 residues. Trimming took 5 bases from V and 6 from J, leaving 8 bases between them. Germline V gene sequence: CDR1 ENHRY, CDR2 SYGVKD.

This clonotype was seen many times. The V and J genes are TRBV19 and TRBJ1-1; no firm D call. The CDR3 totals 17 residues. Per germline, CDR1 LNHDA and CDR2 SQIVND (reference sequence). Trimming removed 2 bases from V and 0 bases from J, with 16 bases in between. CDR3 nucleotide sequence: TGTGCCAGTAGTATAACCCGAAGGGCGGTACTGAACACTGAAGCTTTCTTT. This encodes CASSITRRAVLNTEAFF.

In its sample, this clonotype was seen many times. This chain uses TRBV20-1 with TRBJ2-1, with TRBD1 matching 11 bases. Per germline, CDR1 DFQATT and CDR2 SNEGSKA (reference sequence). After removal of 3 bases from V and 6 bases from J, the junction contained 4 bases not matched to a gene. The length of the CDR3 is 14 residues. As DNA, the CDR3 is TGCAGTGCTAGGAGGACAGGGGGCAGCAATGAGCAGTTCTTC. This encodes CSARRTGGSNEQFF.

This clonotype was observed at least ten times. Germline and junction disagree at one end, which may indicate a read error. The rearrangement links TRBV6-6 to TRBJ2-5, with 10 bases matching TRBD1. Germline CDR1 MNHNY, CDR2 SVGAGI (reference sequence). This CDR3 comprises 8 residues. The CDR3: CASGTGDF. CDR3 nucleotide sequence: TGTGCCAGCGGGACAGGGGACTTC.

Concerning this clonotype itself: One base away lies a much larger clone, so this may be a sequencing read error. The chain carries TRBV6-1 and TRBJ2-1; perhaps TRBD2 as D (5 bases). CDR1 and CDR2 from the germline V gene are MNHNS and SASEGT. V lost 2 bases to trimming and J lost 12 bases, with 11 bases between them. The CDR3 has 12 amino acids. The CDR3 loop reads CASSEHRDRQFF. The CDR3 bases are TGTGCCAGCAGTGAACACCGGGATAGGCAGTTCTTC.

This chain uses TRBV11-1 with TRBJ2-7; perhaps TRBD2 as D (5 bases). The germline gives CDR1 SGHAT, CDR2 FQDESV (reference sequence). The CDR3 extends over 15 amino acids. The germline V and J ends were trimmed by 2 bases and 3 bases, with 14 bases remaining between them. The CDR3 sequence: CASSLHSGGIYEQYF. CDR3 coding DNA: TGTGCCAGCAGCTTACACAGCGGAGGAATCTACGAGCAGTACTTC. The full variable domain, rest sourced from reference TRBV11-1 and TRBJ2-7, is EAEVAQSPRYKITEKSQAVAFWCDPISGHATLYWYRQILGQGPELLVQFQDESVVDDSQLPKDRFSAERLKGVDSTLKIQPAELGDSAMYLCASSLHSGGIYEQYFGPGTRLTVT.

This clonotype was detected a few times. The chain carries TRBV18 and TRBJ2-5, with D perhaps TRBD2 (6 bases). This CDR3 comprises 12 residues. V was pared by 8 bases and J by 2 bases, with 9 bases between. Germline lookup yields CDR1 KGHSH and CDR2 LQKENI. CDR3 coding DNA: TGTGCCAGCGGGCGGGGACAAGAGACCCAGTACTTC. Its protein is CASGRGQETQYF. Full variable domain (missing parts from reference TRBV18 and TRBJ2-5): NAGVMQNPRHLVRRRGQEARLRCSPMKGHSHVYWYRQLPEEGLKFMVYLQKENIIDESGMPKERFSAEFPKEGPSILRIQQVVRGDSAAYFCASGRGQETQYFGPGTRLLVL.

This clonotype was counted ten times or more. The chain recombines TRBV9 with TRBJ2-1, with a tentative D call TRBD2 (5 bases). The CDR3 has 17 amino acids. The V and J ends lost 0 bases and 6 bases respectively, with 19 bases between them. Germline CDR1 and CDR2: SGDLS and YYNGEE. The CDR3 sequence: CASSVAAVASGVNEQFF. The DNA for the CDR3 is TGTGCCAGCAGCGTAGCGGCGGTAGCGTCCGGGGTCAATGAGCAGTTCTTC.

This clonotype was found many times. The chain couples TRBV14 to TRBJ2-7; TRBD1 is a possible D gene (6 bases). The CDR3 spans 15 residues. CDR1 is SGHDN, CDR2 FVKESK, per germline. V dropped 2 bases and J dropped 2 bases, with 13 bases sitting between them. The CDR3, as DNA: TGTGCCAGCAGCCAAACAGGGAGAAGCCCCTACGAGCAGTACTTC. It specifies CASSQTGRSPYEQYF.

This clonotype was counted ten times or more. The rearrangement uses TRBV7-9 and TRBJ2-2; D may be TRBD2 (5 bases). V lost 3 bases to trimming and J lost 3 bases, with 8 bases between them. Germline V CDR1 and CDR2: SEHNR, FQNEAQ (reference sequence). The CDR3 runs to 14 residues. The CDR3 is CASSLEADTGELFF. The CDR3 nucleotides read TGTGCCAGCAGCTTGGAGGCGGACACCGGGGAGCTGTTTTTT.